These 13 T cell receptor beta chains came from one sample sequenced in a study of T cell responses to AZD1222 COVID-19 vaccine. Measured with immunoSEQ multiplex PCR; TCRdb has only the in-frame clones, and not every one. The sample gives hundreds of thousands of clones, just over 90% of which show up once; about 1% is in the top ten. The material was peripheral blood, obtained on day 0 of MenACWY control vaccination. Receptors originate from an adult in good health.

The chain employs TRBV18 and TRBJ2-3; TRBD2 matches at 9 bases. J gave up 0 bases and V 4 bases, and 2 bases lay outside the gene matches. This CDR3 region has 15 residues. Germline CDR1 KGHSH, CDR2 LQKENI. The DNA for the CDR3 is TGTGCCAGCTCACTAGCGGGGGCTAGCACAGATACGCAGTATTTT. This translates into CASSLAGASTDTQYF.

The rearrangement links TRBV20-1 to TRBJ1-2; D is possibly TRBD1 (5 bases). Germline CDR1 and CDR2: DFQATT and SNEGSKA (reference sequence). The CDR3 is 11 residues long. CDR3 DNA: TGCAGCTATGACAGACGAGTTGGCTACACCTTC. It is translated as CSYDRRVGYTF.

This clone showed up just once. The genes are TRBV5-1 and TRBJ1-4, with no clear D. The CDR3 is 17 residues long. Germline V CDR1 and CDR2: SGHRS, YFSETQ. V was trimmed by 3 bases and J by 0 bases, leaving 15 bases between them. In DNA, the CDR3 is TGCGCCAGCAGCTCCCAACCAAAATCCGCAACTAATGAAAAACTGTTTTTT. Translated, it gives CASSSQPKSATNEKLFF.

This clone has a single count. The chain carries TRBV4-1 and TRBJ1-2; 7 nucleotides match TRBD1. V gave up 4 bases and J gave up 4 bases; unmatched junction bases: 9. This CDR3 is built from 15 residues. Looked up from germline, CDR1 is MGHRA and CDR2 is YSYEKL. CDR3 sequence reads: CASSPSDRQIYGYTF. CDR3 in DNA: TGCGCCAGCAGCCCGTCGGACAGGCAAATCTATGGCTACACCTTC.

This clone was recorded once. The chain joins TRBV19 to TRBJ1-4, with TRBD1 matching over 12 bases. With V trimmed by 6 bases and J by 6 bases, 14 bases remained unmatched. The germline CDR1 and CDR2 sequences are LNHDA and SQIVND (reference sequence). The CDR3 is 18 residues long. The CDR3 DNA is TGTGCCAGTAGCCGACCGGGACAGGGGGCGGGATTGGATGAAAAACTGTTTTTT. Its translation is CASSRPGQGAGLDEKLFF.

The CDR3 reads CSPGAGGTQYF. DNA for the CDR3: TGCAGTCCAGGGGCGGGAGGGACCCAGTACTTC. This chain uses TRBV20-1 with TRBJ2-5; TRBD2 matches at 8 bases. The CDR3 consists of 11 residues. The V segment lost 8 bases and the J segment 7 bases; nucleotides outside the gene matches: 6. Germline loops: CDR1 DFQATT, CDR2 SNEGSKA (reference sequence).

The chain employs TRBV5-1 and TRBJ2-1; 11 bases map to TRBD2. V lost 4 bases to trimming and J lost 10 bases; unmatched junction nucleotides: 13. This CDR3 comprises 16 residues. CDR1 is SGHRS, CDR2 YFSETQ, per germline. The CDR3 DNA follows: TGCGCCAGCAGCGTGACCGGGACTAGCGGCCCCTTGGAGCAGTTCTTC. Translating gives CASSVTGTSGPLEQFF.

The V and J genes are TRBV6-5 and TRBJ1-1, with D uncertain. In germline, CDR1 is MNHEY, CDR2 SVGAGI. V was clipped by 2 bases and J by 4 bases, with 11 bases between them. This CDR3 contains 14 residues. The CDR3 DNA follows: TGTGCCAGCAGTTACAGGCAGTGGGGCACTGAAGCTTTCTTT. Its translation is CASSYRQWGTEAFF.

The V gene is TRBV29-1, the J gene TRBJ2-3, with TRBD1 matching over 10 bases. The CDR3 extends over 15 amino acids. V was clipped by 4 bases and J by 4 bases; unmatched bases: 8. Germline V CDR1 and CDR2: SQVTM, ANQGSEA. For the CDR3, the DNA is TGCAGCGTTGCAAGGGGACAGGGGATGGCAGATACGCAGTATTTT. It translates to CSVARGQGMADTQYF.

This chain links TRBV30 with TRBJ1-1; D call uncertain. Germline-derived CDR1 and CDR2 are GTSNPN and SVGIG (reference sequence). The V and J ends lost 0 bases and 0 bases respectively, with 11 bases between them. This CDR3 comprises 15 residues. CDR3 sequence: CAWSVRRRMNTEAFF. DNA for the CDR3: TGTGCCTGGAGTGTACGAAGGAGGATGAACACTGAAGCTTTCTTT.

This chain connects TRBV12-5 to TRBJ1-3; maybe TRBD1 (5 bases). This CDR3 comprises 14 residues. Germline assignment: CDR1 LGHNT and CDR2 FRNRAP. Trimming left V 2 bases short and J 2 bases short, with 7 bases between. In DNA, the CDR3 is TGTGCTAGTGGTTTGTGGGGGGCTGGAAACACCATATATTTT. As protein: CASGLWGAGNTIYF.

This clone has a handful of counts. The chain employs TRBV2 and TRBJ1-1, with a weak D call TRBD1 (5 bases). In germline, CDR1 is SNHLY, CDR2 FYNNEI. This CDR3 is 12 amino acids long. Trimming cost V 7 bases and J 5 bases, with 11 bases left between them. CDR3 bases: TGTGCCAGCACCGGGACTCGGACTGAAGCTTTCTTT. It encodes CASTGTRTEAFF. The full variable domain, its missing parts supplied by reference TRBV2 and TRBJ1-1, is EPEVTQTPSHQVTQMGQEVILRCVPISNHLYFYWYRQILGQKVEFLVSFYNNEISEKSEIFDDQFSVERPDGSNFTLKIRSTKLEDSAMYFCASTGTRTEAFFGQGTRLTVV.

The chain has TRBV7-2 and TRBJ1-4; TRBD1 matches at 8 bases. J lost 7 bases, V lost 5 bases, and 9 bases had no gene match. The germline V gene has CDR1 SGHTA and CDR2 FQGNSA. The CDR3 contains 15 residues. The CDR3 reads CASSPRQGSSEKLFF. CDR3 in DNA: TGTGCCAGCAGCCCGAGACAGGGGTCCAGTGAAAAACTGTTTTTT.